This T cell receptor (beta chain) was identified during a study of cytomegalovirus exposure and HLA in healthy donors. General study results and limits: Researchers catalogued approximately 160 TCR beta chains as cytomegalovirus-associated.

TCRdb keeps only in-frame clones here, not all; method: immunoSEQ multiplex PCR. The table has 130,000 to 150,000 clones, 80% to 90% seen once. The donors were members of the roughly 120-subject validation cohort (separate from the roughly 670-subject first cohort). Comment on this clone: Its antigen remains unknown.

Sequencing was done on a sample of PBMCs. The receptor comes from a woman aged 18-35 years in good health and CMV-seropositive.

The CDR3 loop reads CASSLAGLSGANVLTF. The CDR3 DNA follows: TGCGCCAGCAGCTTGGCCGGACTCTCTGGGGCCAACGTCCTGACTTTC. V is TRBV5-1 and J is TRBJ2-6, with D maybe TRBD2 (5 bases). The CDR3 spans 16 residues. From germline, CDR1 is SGHRS and CDR2 YFSETQ. V shed 0 bases and J shed 0 bases, with 7 bases lying between them.